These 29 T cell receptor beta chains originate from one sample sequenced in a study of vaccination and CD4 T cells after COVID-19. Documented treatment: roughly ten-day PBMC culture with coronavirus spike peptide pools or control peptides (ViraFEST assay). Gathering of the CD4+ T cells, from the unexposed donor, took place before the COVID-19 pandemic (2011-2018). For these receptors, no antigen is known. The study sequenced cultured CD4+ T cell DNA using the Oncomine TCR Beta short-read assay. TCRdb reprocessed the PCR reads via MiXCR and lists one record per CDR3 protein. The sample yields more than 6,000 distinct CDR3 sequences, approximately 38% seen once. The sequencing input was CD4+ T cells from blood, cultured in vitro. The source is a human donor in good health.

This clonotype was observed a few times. The CDR3 DNA reads TGTGCCAGCAGCCCGACTAGCGGGGGGTCCGAGACCCAGTACTTC. Protein sequence: CASSPTSGGSETQYF. The chain couples TRBV11-2 to TRBJ2-5; 13 bases agree with TRBD2. Germline V CDR1 and CDR2: SGHAT, FQNNGV. This CDR3 comprises 15 residues. V lost 5 bases and J lost 5; bases outside the gene matches: 5.

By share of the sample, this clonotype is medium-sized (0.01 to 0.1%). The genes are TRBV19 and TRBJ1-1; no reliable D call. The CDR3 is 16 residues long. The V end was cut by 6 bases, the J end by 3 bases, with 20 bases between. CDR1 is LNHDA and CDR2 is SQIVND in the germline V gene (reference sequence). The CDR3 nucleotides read TGTGCCAGTAGACAGACTTGGTCCTTATGGTACACTGAAGCTTTCTTT. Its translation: CASRQTWSLWYTEAFF.

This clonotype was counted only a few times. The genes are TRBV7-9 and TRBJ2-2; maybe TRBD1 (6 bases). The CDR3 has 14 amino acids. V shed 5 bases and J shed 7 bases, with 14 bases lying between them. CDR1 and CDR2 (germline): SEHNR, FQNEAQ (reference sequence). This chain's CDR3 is CASSEQGVGGELFF. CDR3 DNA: TGTGCCAGCAGCGAACAGGGAGTGGGCGGGGAGCTGTTTTTT. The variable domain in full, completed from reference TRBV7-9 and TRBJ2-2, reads DTGVSQNPRHKITKRGQNVTFRCDPISEHNRLYWYRQTLGQGPEFLTYFQNEAQLEKSRLLSDRFSAERPKGSFSTLEIQRTEQGDSAMYLCASSEQGVGGELFFGEGSRLTVL.

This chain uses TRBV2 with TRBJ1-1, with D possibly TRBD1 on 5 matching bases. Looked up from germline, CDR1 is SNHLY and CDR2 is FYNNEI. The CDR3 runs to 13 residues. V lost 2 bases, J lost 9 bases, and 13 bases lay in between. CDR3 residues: CASSERPAGKAFF. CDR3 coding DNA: TGTGCCAGCAGTGAAAGGCCGGCAGGGAAAGCTTTCTTT.

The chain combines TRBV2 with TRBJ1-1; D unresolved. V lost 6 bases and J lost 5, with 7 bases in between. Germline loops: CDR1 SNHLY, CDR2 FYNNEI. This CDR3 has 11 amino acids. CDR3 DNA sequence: TGTGCCAGCAGGGACGGTACTGAAGCTTTCTTT. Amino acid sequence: CASRDGTEAFF. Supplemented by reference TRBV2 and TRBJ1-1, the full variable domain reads EPEVTQTPSHQVTQMGQEVILRCVPISNHLYFYWYRQILGQKVEFLVSFYNNEISEKSEIFDDQFSVERPDGSNFTLKIRSTKLEDSAMYFCASRDGTEAFFGQGTRLTVV.

CDR3 DNA: TGCGCCAGCAGGGCCTTCCCCTATCGAGTTAAAGAGACCCAGTACTTC. Its protein is CASRAFPYRVKETQYF. The J gene is TRBJ2-5, the V gene TRBV10-1; D unclear. CDR3 length: 16 residues. The germline V gene has CDR1 WNHNN and CDR2 SYGVQD (reference sequence). V was cut by 6 bases and J by 3 bases, with 20 bases left in between.

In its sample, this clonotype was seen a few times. CDR3 DNA: TGCAGTGCCCTTACTAGCGGGAGGGCAAACGGGGAGCTGTTTTTT. Amino acids: CSALTSGRANGELFF. V gene TRBV20-1 combines with J gene TRBJ2-2; 13 nucleotides line up with TRBD2. There are 15 residues in the CDR3. V gave up 6 bases and J gave up 7 bases; unmatched junction bases: 8. Germline V lookup: CDR1 DFQATT, CDR2 SNEGSKA (reference sequence).

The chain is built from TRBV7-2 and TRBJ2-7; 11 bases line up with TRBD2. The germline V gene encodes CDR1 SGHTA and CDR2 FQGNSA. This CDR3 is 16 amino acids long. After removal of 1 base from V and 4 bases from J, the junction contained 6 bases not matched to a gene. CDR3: CASSLEGTSGRYEQYF. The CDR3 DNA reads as TGTGCCAGCAGCTTAGAAGGGACTAGCGGCCGATACGAGCAGTACTTC.

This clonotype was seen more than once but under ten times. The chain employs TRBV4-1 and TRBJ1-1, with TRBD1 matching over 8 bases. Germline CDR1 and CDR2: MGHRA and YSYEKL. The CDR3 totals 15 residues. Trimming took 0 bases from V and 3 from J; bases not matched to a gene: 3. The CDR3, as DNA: TGCGCCAGCAGCCAAGAAGCAGGGGGCTACACTGAAGCTTTCTTT. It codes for CASSQEAGGYTEAFF.

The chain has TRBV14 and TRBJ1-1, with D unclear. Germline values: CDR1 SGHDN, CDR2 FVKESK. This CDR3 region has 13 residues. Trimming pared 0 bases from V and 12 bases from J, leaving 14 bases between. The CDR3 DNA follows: TGTGCCAGCAGCCAAGACCCCGTATCGGAAACTTTCTTT. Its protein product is CASSQDPVSETFF.

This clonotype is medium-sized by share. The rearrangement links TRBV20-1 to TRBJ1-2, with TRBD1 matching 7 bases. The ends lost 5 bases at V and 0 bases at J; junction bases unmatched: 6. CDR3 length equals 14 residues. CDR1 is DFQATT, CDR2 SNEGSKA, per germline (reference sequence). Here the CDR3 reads CSAAAGTANYGYTF. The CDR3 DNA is TGCAGTGCTGCCGCCGGGACAGCTAACTATGGCTACACCTTC.

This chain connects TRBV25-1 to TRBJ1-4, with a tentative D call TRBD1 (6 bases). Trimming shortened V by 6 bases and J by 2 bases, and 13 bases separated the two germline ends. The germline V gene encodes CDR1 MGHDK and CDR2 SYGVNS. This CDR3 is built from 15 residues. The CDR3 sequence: CASSRGGWTNEKLFF. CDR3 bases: TGTGCCAGCAGCAGGGGTGGGTGGACTAATGAAAAACTGTTTTTT.

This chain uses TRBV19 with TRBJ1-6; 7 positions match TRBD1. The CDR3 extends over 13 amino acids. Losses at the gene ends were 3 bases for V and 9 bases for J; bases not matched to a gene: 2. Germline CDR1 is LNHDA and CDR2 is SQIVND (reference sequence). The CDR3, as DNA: TGTGCCAGTAGTATCGACAGGGTTTCACCCCTCCACTTT. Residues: CASSIDRVSPLHF.

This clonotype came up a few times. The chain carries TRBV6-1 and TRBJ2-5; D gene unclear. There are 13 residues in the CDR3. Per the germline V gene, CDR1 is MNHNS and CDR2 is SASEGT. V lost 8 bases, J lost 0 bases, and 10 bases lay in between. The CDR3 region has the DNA TGTGCCAGCGGTCGACGGAACCAAGAGACCCAGTACTTC. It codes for CASGRRNQETQYF.

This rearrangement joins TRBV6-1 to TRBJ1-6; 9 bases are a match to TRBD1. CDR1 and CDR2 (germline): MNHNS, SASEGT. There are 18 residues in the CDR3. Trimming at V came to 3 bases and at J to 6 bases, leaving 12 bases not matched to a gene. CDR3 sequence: CASSEERQGVYPNSPLHF. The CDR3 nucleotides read TGTGCCAGCAGTGAGGAAAGACAGGGGGTTTACCCTAATTCACCCCTCCACTTT.

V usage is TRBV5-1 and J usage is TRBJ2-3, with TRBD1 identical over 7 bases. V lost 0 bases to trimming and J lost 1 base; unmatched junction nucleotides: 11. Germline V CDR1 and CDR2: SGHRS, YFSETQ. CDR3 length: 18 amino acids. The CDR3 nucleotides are TGCGCCAGCAGCTTGGGGGACCGGGACAGATCGCGCACAGATACGCAGTATTTT. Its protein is CASSLGDRDRSRTDTQYF.

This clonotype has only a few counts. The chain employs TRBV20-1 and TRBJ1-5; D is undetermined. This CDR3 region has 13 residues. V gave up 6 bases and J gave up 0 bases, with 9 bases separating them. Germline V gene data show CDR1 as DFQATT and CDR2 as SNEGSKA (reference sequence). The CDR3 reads CSAKAGSNQPQHF. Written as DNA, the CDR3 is TGCAGTGCAAAGGCGGGTAGCAATCAGCCCCAGCATTTT.

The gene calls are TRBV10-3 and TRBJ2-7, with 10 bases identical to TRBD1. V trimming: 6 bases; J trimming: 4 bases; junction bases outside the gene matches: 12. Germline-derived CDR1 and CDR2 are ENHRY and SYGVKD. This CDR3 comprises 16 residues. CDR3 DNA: TGTGCCATCAGCGTCCAGGGACAGGGGAGTACGTACGAGCAGTACTTC. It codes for CAISVQGQGSTYEQYF.

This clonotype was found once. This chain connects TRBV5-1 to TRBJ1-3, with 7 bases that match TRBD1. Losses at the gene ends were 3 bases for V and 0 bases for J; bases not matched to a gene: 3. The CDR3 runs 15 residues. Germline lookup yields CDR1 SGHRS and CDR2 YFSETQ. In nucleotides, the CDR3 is TGCGCCAGCAGCTCCAGGACAGGCTCTGGAAACACCATATATTTT. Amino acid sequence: CASSSRTGSGNTIYF.

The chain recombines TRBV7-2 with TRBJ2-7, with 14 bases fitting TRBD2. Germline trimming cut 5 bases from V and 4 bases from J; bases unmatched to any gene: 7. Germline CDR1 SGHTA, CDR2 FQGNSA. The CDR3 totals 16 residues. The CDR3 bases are TGTGCCAGCAGCCGCGAGGGGACTAGCGGGAGTTACGAGCAGTACTTC. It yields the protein CASSREGTSGSYEQYF. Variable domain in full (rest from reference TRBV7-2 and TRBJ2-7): GAGVSQSPSNKVTEKGKDVELRCDPISGHTALYWYRQSLGQGLEFLIYFQGNSAPDKSGLPSDRFSAERTGGSVSTLTIQRTQQEDSAVYLCASSREGTSGSYEQYFGPGTRLTVT.

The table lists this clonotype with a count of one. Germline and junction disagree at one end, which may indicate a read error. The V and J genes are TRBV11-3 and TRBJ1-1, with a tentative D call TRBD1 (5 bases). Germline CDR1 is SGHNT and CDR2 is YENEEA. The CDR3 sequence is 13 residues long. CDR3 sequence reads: CASSPDSYTEASF. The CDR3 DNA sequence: TGTGCCAGCAGCCCCGACAGTTACACTGAAGCTTCCTTT.

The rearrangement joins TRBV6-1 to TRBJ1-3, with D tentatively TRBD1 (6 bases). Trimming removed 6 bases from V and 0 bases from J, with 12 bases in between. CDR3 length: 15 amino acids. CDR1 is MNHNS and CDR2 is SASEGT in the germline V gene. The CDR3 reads CASRLEDSSGNTIYF. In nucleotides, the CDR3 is TGTGCCAGCAGATTAGAGGACAGCTCTGGAAACACCATATATTTT.

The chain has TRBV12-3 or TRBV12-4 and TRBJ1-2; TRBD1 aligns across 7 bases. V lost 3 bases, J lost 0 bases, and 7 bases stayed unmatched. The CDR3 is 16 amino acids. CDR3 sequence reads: CASSLNQGVANYGYTF. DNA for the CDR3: TGTGCCAGCAGTTTGAACCAGGGGGTTGCTAACTATGGCTACACCTTC.

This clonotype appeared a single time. The CDR3 DNA sequence: TGCAGTGCTAGAGCATCGACAGGGGCTCCTGAAGCTTTCTTT. Translation gives CSARASTGAPEAFF. V usage is TRBV20-1 and J usage is TRBJ1-1; 8 positions match TRBD1. The CDR3 runs to 14 residues. Germline CDR1 reads DFQATT; CDR2 reads SNEGSKA (reference sequence). The V and J ends lost 1 base and 6 bases, in that order; junction bases with no gene match: 7.

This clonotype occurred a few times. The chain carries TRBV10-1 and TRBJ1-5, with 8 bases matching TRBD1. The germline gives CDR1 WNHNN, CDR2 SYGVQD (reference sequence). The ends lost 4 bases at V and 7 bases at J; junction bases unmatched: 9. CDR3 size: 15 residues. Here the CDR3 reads CASSARTGKDQPQHF. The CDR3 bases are TGCGCCAGCAGTGCGAGGACAGGGAAGGACCAGCCCCAGCATTTT.

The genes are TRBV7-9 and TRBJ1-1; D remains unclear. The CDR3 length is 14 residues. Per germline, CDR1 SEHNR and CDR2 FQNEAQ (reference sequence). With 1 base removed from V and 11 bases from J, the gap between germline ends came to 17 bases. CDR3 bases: TGTGCCAGCAGCTTAGAGGCAGTAGGTCCCTTGGCTTTCTTT. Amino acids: CASSLEAVGPLAFF.

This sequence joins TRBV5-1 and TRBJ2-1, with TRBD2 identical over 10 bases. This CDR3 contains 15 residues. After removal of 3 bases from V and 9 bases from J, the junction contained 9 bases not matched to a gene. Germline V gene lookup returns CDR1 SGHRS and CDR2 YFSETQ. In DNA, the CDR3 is TGCGCCAGCAGCTGGGGACTAGCGAACCCCTCTGAGCAGTTCTTC. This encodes CASSWGLANPSEQFF. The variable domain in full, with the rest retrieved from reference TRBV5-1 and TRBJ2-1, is KAGVTQTPRYLIKTRGQQVTLSCSPISGHRSVSWYQQTPGQGLQFLFEYFSETQRNKGNFPGRFSGRQFSNSRSEMNVSTLELGDSALYLCASSWGLANPSEQFFGPGTRLTVL.

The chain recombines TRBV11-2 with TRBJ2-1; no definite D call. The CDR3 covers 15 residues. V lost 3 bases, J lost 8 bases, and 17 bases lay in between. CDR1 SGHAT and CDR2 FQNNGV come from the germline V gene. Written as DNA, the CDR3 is TGTGCCAGCAGCTTCGAACTAAAGTCGGGCCATGAGCAGTTCTTC. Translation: CASSFELKSGHEQFF.

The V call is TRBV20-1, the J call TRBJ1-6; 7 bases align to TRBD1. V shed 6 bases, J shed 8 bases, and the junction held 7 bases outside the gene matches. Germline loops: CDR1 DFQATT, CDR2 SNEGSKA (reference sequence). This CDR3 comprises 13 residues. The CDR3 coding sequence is TGCAGTGCGACAACAGGGGTGGATTCACCCCTCCACTTT. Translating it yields CSATTGVDSPLHF.